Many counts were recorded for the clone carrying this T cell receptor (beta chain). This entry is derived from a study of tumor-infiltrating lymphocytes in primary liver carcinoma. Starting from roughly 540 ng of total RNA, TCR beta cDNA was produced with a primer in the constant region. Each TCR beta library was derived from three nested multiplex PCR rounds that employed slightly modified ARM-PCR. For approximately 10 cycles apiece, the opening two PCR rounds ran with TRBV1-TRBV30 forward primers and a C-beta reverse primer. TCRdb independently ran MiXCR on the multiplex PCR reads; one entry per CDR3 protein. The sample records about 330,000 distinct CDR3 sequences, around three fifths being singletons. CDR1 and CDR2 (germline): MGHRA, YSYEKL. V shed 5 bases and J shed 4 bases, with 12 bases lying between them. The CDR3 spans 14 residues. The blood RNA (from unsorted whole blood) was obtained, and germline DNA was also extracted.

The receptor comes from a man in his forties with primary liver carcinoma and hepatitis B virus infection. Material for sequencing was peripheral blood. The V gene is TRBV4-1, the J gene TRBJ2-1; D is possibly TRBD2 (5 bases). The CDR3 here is CASSSGSQYNEQFF. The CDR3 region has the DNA TGCGCCAGCAGCAGTGGGAGTCAGTACAATGAGCAGTTCTTC.